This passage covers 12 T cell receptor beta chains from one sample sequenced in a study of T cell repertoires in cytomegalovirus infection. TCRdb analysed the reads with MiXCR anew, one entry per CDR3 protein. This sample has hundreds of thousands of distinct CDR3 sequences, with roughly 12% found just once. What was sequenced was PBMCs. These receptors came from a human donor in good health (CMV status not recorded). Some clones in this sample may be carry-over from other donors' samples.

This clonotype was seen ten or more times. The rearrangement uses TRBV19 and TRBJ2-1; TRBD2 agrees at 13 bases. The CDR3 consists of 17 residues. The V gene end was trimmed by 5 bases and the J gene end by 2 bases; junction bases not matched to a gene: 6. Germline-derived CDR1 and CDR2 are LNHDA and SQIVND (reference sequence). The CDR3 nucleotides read TGTGCCAGTAGTTCGACCGGGACTAGCGGGACCTACAATGAGCAGTTCTTC. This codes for CASSSTGTSGTYNEQFF.

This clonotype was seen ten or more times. CDR3 in amino acids: CASSLQRGRAGLVNEQFF. In nucleotides, the CDR3 is TGTGCCAGCAGTTTACAGAGGGGTAGAGCGGGCTTGGTCAATGAGCAGTTCTTC. The genes are TRBV28 and TRBJ2-1; a weak D match, TRBD2 (6 bases). Trimming left V 2 bases short and J 6 bases short, with 23 bases between. Germline CDR1 reads MDHEN; CDR2 reads SYDVKM. The CDR3 runs to 18 residues.

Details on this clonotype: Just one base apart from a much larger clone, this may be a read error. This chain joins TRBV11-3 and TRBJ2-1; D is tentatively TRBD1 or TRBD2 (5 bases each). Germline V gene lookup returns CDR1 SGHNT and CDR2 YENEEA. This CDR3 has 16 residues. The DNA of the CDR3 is TGTGCCAGCAGCACCACCCCCCGCAGGGAGTCGGGTGAGCATTTCTTC. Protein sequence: CASSTTPRRESGEHFF.

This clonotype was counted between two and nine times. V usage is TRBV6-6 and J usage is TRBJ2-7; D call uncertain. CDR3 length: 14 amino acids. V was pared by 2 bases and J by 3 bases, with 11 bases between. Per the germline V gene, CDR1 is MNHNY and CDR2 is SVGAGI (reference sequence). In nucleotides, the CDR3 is TGTGCCAGCAGTTACGGTCCCACGTTCTACGAGCAGTACTTC. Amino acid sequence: CASSYGPTFYEQYF.

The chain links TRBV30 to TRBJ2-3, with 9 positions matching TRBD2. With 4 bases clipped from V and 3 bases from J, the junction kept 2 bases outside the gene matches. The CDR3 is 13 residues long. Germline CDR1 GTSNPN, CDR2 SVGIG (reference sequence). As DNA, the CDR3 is TGTGCCTGGAAAACTAGCGGGACAGATACGCAGTATTTT. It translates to CAWKTSGTDTQYF. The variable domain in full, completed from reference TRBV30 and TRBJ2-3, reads SQTIHQWPATLVQPVGSPLSLECTVEGTSNPNLYWYRQAAGRGLQLLFYSVGIGQISSEVPQNLSASRPQDRQFILSSKKLLLSDSGFYLCAWKTSGTDTQYFGPGTRLTVL.

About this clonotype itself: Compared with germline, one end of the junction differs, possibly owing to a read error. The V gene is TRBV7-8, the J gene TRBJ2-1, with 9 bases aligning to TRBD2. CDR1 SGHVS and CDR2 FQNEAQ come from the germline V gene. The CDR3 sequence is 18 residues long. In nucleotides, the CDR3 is TGTGCAAGCAGCTTAGCCCATAGGGGCGGGAGGGACTACAATGAGCAGTTCTTC. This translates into CASSLAHRGGRDYNEQFF.

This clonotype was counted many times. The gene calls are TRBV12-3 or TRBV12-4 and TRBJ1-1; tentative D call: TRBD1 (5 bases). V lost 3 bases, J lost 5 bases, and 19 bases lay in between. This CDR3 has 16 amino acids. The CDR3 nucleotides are TGTGCCAGCAGTTTGGTCCTTCGGGGCATCGAAACTGAAGCTTTCTTT. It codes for CASSLVLRGIETEAFF.

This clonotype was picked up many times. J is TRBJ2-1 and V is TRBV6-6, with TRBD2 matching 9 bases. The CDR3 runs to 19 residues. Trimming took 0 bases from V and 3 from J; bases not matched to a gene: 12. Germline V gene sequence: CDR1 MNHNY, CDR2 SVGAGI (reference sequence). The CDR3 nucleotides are TGTGCCAGCAGTTACTCGATCTGGGCGGGAGGGCCAAACTACAATGAGCAGTTCTTC. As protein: CASSYSIWAGGPNYNEQFF.

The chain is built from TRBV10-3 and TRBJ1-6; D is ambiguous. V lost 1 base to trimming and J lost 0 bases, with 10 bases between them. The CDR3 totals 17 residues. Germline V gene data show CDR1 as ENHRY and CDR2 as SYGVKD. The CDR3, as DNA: TGTGCCATCAGTGAGTTCGGGAAGAGCTCCTATAATTCACCCCTCCACTTT. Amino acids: CAISEFGKSSYNSPLHF.

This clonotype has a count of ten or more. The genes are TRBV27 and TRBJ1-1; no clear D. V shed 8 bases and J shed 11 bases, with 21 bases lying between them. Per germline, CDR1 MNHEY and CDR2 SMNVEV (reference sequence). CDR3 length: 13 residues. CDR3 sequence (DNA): TGTGCCAGCGGGAGGGCCATCTCCCTGGGGGCTTTCTTT. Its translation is CASGRAISLGAFF.

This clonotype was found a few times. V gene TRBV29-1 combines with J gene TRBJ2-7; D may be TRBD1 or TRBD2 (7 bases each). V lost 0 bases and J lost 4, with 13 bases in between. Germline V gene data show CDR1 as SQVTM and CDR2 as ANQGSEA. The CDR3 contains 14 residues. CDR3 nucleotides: TGCAGCGTTGAAGACGACAGGGAGGGTTACGAGCAGTACTTC. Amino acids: CSVEDDREGYEQYF.

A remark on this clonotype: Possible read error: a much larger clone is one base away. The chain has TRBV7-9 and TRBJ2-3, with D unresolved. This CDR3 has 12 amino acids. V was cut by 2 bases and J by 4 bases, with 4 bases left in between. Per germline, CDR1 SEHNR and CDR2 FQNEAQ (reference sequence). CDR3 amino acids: CASSLISDTQYF. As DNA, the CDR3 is TGTGCCAGCAGCTTAATCTCAGATACGCAGTATTTT. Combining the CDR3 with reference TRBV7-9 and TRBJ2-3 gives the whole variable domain DTGVSQNPRHKITKRGQNVTFRCDPISEHNRLYWYRQTLGQGPEFLTYFQNEAQLEKSRLLSDRFSAERPKGSFSTLEIQRTEQGDSAMYLCASSLISDTQYFGPGTRLTVL.